Presented here are 4 T cell receptor beta chains from one specimen sequenced in a study of OX40 agonist ivuxolimab in advanced cancers. The method was the immunoSEQ multiplex PCR assay. TCRdb took this table from immuneACCESS and kept in-frame rearrangements with V and J called. Such tables lack part of the clones; where checked against another copy, unresolved V genes explain under half of the gap, and the rest is unexplained. The sample table lists about 14,000 clones, approximately 80% of them with a count of one. The biggest ten clones account for 15% to 20% of the sample. Sequencing was performed on CD4+ or CD8+ T cells sorted from blood, taken in a trial of the OX40 agonist ivuxolimab. These receptors all come from an adult with an advanced solid tumor such as melanoma, head and neck, liver or kidney cancer.

The V and J genes are TRBV7-9 and TRBJ2-1, with TRBD2 identical over 9 bases. With 4 bases clipped from V and 10 bases from J, the junction kept 14 bases outside the gene matches. There are 16 residues in the CDR3. CDR1 SEHNR and CDR2 FQNEAQ come from the germline V gene (reference sequence). CDR3 sequence (DNA): TGTGCCAGCAGCTATGGCACGGTAGCGGGAGAACACGAGCAGTTCTTC. Its translation: CASSYGTVAGEHEQFF.

The V gene is TRBV11-3, the J gene TRBJ1-3; D is perhaps TRBD1 (5 bases). The V and J ends lost 5 bases and 4 bases respectively, with 18 bases between them. CDR1 and CDR2 (germline): SGHNT, YENEEA. The CDR3 has 16 amino acids. The CDR3 nucleotides are TGTGCCAGCAGCCCAGCGCGACGGGACCTCGGAAACACCATATATTTT. This encodes CASSPARRDLGNTIYF. The variable domain in full, with the rest retrieved from reference TRBV11-3 and TRBJ1-3, is EAGVVQSPRYKIIEKKQPVAFWCNPISGHNTLYWYLQNLGQGPELLIRYENEEAVDDSQLPKDRFSAERLKGVDSTLKIQPAELGDSAVYLCASSPARRDLGNTIYFGEGSWLTVV.

The rearrangement uses TRBV2 and TRBJ2-7, with D possibly being TRBD2 (5 bases). With 4 bases removed from V and 3 bases from J, the gap between germline ends came to 10 bases. In germline, CDR1 is SNHLY, CDR2 FYNNEI. The CDR3 extends over 13 amino acids. The CDR3 here is CASSGSAGYEQYF. Here the CDR3 DNA reads TGTGCCAGCAGTGGGTCGGCGGGCTACGAGCAGTACTTC.

V usage is TRBV4-1 and J usage is TRBJ2-1; D unresolved. This CDR3 is 12 amino acids long. Between the trimmed V and J ends, which lost 2 bases and 8 bases, there was a span of 7 bases. Per germline, CDR1 MGHRA and CDR2 YSYEKL. CDR3 coding DNA: TGCGCCAGCAGCCAAAGTGGCGATGAGCAGTTCTTC. This codes for CASSQSGDEQFF.